The clone carrying this TCR beta chain was seen a single time. Its target is not known. The data are from a study of cytomegalovirus exposure and HLA in healthy donors. About the study: Earlier findings included about 120 million unique TCR beta sequences obtained from 150 million to 200 million T cells. General observations from the study: According to the study, some 160 TCR beta chains were cytomegalovirus-associated. The majority of CMV-associated TCR beta chains were reported as apparently HLA-restricted in a later analysis.

A multiplex PCR was run with 60 Vbeta primers and 13 Jbeta primers. Libraries were prepared by immunoSEQ multiplex PCR; TCRdb keeps only in-frame clonotypes and omits some of them. The data show 150,000 to 200,000 clones, with roughly four fifths seen just once and approximately 1.5% held by the top ten. Germline loops: CDR1 MNHEY, CDR2 SVGAGI. The CDR3 covers 15 residues. V was shortened by 0 bases and J by 6 bases, with 12 bases between the two germline ends. Among the donors, all were healthy bone marrow donors. The source material was PBMCs. The sequence derives from a man aged 35 to 55 in good health and CMV-seronegative. The chain is built from TRBV6-5 and TRBJ1-5; D is unclear. CDR3 bases: TGTGCCAGCAGTTACTCGAGCGCCGGGGTTCAGCCCCAGCATTTT. It codes for CASSYSSAGVQPQHF.